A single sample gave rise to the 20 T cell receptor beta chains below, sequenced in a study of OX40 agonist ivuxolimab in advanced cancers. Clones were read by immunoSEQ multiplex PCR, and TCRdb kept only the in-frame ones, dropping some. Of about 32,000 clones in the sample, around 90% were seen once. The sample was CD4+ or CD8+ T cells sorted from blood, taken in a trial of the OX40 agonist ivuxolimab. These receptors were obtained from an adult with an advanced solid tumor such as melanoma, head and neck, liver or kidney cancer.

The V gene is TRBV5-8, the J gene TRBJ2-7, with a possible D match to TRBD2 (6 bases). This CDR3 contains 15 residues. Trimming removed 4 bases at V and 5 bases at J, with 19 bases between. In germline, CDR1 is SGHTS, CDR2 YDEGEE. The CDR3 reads CASSLASEVSDEQYF. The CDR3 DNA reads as TGTGCCAGCAGCCTAGCTAGCGAAGTTTCGGACGAGCAGTACTTC.

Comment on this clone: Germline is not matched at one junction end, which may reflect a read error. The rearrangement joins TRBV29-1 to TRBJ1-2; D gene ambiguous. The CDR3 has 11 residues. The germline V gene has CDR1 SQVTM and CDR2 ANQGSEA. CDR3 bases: TGCAGCGTTGAAGATGGGTTTTACGGCGCGTTC. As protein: CSVEDGFYGAF. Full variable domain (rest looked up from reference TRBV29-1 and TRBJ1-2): SAVISQKPSRDICQRGTSLTIQCQVDSQVTMMFWYRQQPGQSLTLIATANQGSEATYESGFVIDKFPISRPNLTFSTLTVSNMSPEDSSIYLCSVEDGFYGAFGSGTRLTVV.

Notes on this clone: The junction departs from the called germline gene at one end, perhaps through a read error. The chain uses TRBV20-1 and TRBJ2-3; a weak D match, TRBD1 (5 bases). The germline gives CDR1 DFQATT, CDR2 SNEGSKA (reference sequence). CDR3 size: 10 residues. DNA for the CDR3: TGCAGTCCCATGACAGCTACGCAGTATTTT. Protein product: CSPMTATQYF.

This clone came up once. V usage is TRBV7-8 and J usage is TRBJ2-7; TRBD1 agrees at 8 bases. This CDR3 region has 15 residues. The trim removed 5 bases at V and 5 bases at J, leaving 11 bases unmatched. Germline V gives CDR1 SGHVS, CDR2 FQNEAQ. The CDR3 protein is CASSPVGDRIHEQYF. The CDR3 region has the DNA TGTGCCAGCAGCCCAGTGGGGGACAGGATCCACGAGCAGTACTTC.

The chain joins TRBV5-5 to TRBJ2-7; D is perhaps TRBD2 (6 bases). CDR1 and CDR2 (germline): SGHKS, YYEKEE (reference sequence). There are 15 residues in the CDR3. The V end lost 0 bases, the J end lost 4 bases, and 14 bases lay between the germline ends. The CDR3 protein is CASSLAPGLSYEQYF. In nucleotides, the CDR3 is TGTGCCAGCAGCTTGGCCCCGGGACTTTCATACGAGCAGTACTTC.

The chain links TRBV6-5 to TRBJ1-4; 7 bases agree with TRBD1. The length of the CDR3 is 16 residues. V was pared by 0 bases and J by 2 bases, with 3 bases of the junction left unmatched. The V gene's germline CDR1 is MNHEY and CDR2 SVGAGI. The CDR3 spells CASSYSTGATNEKLFF. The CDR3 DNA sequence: TGTGCCAGCAGTTACTCCACAGGGGCGACTAATGAAAAACTGTTTTTT.

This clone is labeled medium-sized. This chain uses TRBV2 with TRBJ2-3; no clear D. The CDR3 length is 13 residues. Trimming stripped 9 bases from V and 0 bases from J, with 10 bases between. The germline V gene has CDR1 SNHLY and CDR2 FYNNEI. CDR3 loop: CASLFTSTDTQYF. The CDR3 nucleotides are TGTGCCAGTCTCTTCACTAGCACAGATACGCAGTATTTT.

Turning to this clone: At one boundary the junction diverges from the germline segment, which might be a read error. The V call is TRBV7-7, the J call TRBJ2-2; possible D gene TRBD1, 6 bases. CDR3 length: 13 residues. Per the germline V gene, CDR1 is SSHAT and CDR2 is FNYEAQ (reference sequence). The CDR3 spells CASSYTTGWELFF. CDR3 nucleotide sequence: TGTGCTAGCAGCTATACTACAGGGTGGGAGCTGTTTTTT.

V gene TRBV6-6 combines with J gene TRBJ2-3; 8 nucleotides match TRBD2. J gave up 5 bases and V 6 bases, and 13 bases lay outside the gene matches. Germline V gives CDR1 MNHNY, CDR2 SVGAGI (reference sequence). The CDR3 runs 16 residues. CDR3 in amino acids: CASRSEPGGAGDTQYF. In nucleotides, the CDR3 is TGTGCCAGCAGATCCGAGCCCGGGGGGGCGGGAGATACGCAGTATTTT.

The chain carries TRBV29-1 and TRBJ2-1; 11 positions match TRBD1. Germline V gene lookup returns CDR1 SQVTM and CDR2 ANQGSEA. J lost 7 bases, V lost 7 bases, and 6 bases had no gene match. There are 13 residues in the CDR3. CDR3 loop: CSAQGQGVNEQFF. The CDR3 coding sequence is TGCAGCGCTCAGGGACAGGGGGTGAATGAGCAGTTCTTC.

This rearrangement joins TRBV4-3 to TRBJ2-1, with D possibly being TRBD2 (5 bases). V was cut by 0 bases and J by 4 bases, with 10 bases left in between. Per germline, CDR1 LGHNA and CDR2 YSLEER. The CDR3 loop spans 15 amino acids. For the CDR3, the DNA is TGCGCCAGCAGCCAAGATGGCAGCGGATACAATGAGCAGTTCTTC. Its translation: CASSQDGSGYNEQFF.

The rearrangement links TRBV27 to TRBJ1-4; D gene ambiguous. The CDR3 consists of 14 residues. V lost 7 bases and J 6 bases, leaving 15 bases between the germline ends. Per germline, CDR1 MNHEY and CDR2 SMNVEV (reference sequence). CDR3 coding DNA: TGTGCCAGCACCCCTTCTGGGTCTCATGAAAAACTGTTTTTT. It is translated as CASTPSGSHEKLFF.

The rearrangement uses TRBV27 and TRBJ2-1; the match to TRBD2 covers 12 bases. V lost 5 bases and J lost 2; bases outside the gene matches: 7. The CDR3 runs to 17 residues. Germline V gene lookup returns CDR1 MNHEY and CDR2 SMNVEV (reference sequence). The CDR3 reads CASSILGLAGTYNEQFF. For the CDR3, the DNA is TGTGCCAGCAGTATACTTGGACTAGCGGGGACCTACAATGAGCAGTTCTTC.

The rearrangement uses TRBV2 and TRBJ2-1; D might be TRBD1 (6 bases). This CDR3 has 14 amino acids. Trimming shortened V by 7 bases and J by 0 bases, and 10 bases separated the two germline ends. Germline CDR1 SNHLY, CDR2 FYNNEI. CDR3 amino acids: CASNRVSSYNEQFF. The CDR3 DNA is TGTGCCAGCAACAGGGTGAGCTCCTACAATGAGCAGTTCTTC.

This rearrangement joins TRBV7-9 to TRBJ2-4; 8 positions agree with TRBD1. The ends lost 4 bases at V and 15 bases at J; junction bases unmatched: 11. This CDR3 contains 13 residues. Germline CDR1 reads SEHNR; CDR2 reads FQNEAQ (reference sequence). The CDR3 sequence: CASSSTYRGISYF. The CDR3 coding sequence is TGTGCCAGCAGCTCAACTTACAGGGGGATCTCGTACTTC.

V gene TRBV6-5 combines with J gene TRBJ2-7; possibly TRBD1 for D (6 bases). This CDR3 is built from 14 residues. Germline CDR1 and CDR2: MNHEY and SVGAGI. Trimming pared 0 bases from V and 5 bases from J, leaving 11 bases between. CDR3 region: CASSYSGAGDEQYF. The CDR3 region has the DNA TGTGCCAGCAGTTACTCGGGGGCAGGTGACGAGCAGTACTTC.

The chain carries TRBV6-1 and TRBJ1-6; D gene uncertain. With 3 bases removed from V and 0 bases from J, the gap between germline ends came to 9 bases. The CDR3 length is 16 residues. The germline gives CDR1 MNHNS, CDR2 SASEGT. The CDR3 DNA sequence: TGTGCCAGCAGTGAGAGGACCAGCTCCTATAATTCACCCCTCCACTTT. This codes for CASSERTSSYNSPLHF.

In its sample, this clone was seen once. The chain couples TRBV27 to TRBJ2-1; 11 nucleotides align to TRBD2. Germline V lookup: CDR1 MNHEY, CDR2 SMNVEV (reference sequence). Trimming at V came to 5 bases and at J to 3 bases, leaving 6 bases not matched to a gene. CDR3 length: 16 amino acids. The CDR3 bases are TGTGCCAGCAGTGTAACTAGCGGGAGATTCTACAATGAGCAGTTCTTC. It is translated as CASSVTSGRFYNEQFF.

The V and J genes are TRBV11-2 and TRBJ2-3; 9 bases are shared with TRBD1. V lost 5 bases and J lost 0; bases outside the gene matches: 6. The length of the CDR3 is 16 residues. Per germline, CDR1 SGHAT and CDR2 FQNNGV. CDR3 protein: CASSARDRESTDTQYF. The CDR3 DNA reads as TGTGCCAGCAGCGCGAGGGACAGGGAAAGCACAGATACGCAGTATTTT.

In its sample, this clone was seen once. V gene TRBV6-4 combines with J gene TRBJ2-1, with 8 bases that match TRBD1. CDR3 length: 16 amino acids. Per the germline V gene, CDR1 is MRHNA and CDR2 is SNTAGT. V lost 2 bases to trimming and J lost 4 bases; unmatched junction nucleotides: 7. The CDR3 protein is CASSDLGQAPYNEQFF. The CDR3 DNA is TGTGCCAGCAGTGACCTGGGACAGGCCCCTTACAATGAGCAGTTCTTC.